What follows are 17 T cell receptor beta chains derived from one specimen sequenced in a study of OX40 agonist ivuxolimab in advanced cancers. Clones were read by immunoSEQ multiplex PCR, and TCRdb kept only the in-frame ones, dropping some. The data show around 74,000 clones, with 65% to 90% seen just once and 0.5% to 0.85% held by the top ten. The specimen was CD4+ or CD8+ T cells sorted from blood, collected in a trial of the OX40 agonist ivuxolimab. These receptors all stem from an adult with an advanced solid tumor such as melanoma, head and neck, liver or kidney cancer.

The rearrangement uses TRBV2 and TRBJ1-5; possibly TRBD1 for D (5 bases). Germline V lookup: CDR1 SNHLY, CDR2 FYNNEI. The ends were cut back, 5 bases at V and 1 base at J, with 9 bases in the middle. The CDR3 contains 14 residues. CDR3 in DNA: TGTGCCAGCAGTCTGGGGGAGAGCAATCAGCCCCAGCATTTT. Its protein product is CASSLGESNQPQHF.

The chain carries TRBV7-9 and TRBJ2-7; D remains ambiguous. With 1 base removed from V and 3 bases from J, the gap between germline ends came to 10 bases. The CDR3 contains 14 residues. Germline V lookup: CDR1 SEHNR, CDR2 FQNEAQ (reference sequence). CDR3 region: CASSLGVSYYEQYF. DNA for the CDR3: TGTGCCAGCAGCTTAGGAGTCAGCTACTACGAGCAGTACTTC.

CDR3 bases: TGCGCCAGCAGCTTGGCACCTACAGGGGACACTGAAGCTTTCTTT. This gives the protein CASSLAPTGDTEAFF. The chain is built from TRBV5-1 and TRBJ1-1; 7 bases fit TRBD1. After removal of 0 bases from V and 3 bases from J, the junction contained 5 bases not matched to a gene. Germline CDR1 is SGHRS and CDR2 is YFSETQ. This CDR3 comprises 15 residues.

V is TRBV10-3 and J is TRBJ1-2; 9 bases are a match to TRBD1. Germline values: CDR1 ENHRY, CDR2 SYGVKD. The trim removed 6 bases at V and 0 bases at J, leaving 2 bases unmatched. The CDR3 has 14 amino acids. The CDR3 here is CAIRGDRANYGYTF. In DNA form, the CDR3 reads TGTGCCATCAGGGGGGACAGGGCTAACTATGGCTACACCTTC.

The count of this clone is one. This chain uses TRBV12-5 with TRBJ2-6; D possibly matches TRBD1 or TRBD2 (5 bases each). V lost 5 bases, J lost 5 bases, and 22 bases lay in between. This CDR3 has 18 residues. Germline V gene data show CDR1 as LGHNT and CDR2 as FRNRAP. CDR3 protein: CASGASSAGQSRANVLTF. The CDR3 nucleotides are TGTGCTAGTGGTGCTAGCAGTGCAGGACAAAGTCGGGCCAACGTCCTGACTTTC. The whole variable domain, remainder taken from reference TRBV12-5 and TRBJ2-6, is DARVTQTPRHKVTEMGQEVTMRCQPILGHNTVFWYRQTMMQGLELLAYFRNRAPLDDSGMPKDRFSAEMPDATLATLKIQPSEPRDSAVYFCASGASSAGQSRANVLTFGAGSRLTVL.

This chain connects TRBV14 to TRBJ1-2; D remains ambiguous. Germline values: CDR1 SGHDN, CDR2 FVKESK. The V gene lost 0 bases and the J gene lost 7 bases, with 12 bases spanning the gap. This CDR3 has 14 residues. DNA for the CDR3: TGTGCCAGCAGCCAAGATCGGCATCTCGGTGGCTACACCTTC. This translates into CASSQDRHLGGYTF.

The V gene is TRBV10-2, the J gene TRBJ1-4; a weak D match, TRBD1 (5 bases). The CDR3 contains 15 residues. Trimming left V 4 bases short and J 0 bases short, with 9 bases between. CDR1 and CDR2 (germline): WSHSY, SAAADI. In DNA, the CDR3 is TGCGCCAGCAGTGGAGGGGTAACAACTAATGAAAAACTGTTTTTT. It encodes CASSGGVTTNEKLFF.

To note about this clone: At one end the junction does not follow the germline gene, possibly because of a read error. V is TRBV6-6 and J is TRBJ2-5, with D tentatively TRBD1 (5 bases). Germline V CDR1 and CDR2: MNHNY, SVGAGI (reference sequence). The CDR3 is 13 amino acids. CDR3 residues: CASSRGIQETRYF. CDR3 DNA: TGTGCCAGCAGTAGGGGAATCCAAGAGACCCGGTACTTC.

This sequence joins TRBV7-2 and TRBJ1-4; 7 nucleotides agree with TRBD1. Germline V gene sequence: CDR1 SGHTA, CDR2 FQGNSA. V dropped 5 bases and J dropped 0; count of bases not matched to a gene: 6. This CDR3 has 16 residues. Here the CDR3 DNA reads TGTGCCAGCAGCGTAAGTACAGGGGCAACTAATGAAAAACTGTTTTTT. It encodes CASSVSTGATNEKLFF.

The gene calls are TRBV30 and TRBJ2-7; 7 bases align to TRBD2. Trimming took 5 bases from V and 5 from J; bases not matched to a gene: 6. CDR1 is GTSNPN and CDR2 is SVGIG in the germline V gene (reference sequence). CDR3 length: 12 amino acids. The CDR3 DNA is TGTGCCTGGGGTAGGACTAGTGACGAGCAGTACTTC. Amino acid sequence: CAWGRTSDEQYF.

The rearrangement joins TRBV27 to TRBJ2-7; the match to TRBD1 covers 9 bases. Germline V lookup: CDR1 MNHEY, CDR2 SMNVEV (reference sequence). The CDR3 sequence is 14 residues long. V was pared by 6 bases and J by 4 bases, with 7 bases of the junction left unmatched. As DNA, the CDR3 is TGTGCCAGCAGCCGAGATGACAGGGGGTACGAGCAGTACTTC. As protein: CASSRDDRGYEQYF.

A few counts support this clone. The chain combines TRBV2 with TRBJ1-2; perhaps TRBD1 as D (5 bases). V was cut by 1 base and J by 2 bases, with 5 bases left in between. Germline V lookup: CDR1 SNHLY, CDR2 FYNNEI. CDR3 size: 13 residues. The CDR3 sequence: CASSEGGNYGYTF. The CDR3 DNA follows: TGTGCCAGCAGTGAAGGGGGGAACTATGGCTACACCTTC.

V usage is TRBV7-2 and J usage is TRBJ1-1, with D unresolved. Germline loops: CDR1 SGHTA, CDR2 FQGNSA. The CDR3 has 13 amino acids. V was pared by 4 bases and J by 3 bases, with 9 bases between. In DNA form, the CDR3 reads TGTGCCAGCAGCTACGGGGTGTACACTGAAGCTTTCTTT. It yields the protein CASSYGVYTEAFF.

The genes are TRBV5-5 and TRBJ2-2; 10 bases line up with TRBD2. This CDR3 has 16 amino acids. Trimming cost V 4 bases and J 0 bases; bases outside gene matches: 3. The germline V gene encodes CDR1 SGHKS and CDR2 YYEKEE (reference sequence). The CDR3 sequence is CASSGGTSANTGELFF. CDR3 DNA sequence: TGTGCCAGCAGCGGGGGGACTAGCGCGAACACCGGGGAGCTGTTTTTT.

CDR3 DNA sequence: TGTGCTAGTGGTTTGGGGGTCGGGTGGGAGCAGTACTTC. Protein sequence: CASGLGVGWEQYF. This sequence joins TRBV12-5 and TRBJ2-7; D is undetermined. Per the germline V gene, CDR1 is LGHNT and CDR2 is FRNRAP. Trimming shortened V by 1 base and J by 7 bases, and 11 bases separated the two germline ends. CDR3 length: 13 amino acids. Full variable domain (rest looked up from reference TRBV12-5 and TRBJ2-7): DARVTQTPRHKVTEMGQEVTMRCQPILGHNTVFWYRQTMMQGLELLAYFRNRAPLDDSGMPKDRFSAEMPDATLATLKIQPSEPRDSAVYFCASGLGVGWEQYFGPGTRLTVT.

V and J are TRBV4-3 and TRBJ2-7; TRBD1 is a possible D gene (5 bases). This CDR3 region has 14 residues. Germline CDR1 is LGHNA and CDR2 is YSLEER. V was trimmed by 0 bases and J by 4 bases, leaving 10 bases between them. Here the CDR3 DNA reads TGCGCCAGCAGCCAAGATTGGACAAATTACGAGCAGTACTTC. As protein: CASSQDWTNYEQYF.

The chain has TRBV7-3 and TRBJ2-3; 7 bases match TRBD2. The CDR3 is 15 residues long. J gave up 2 bases and V 3 bases, and 5 bases lay outside the gene matches. From germline, CDR1 is SGHTA and CDR2 FQGTGA. The CDR3 DNA follows: TGTGCCAGCAGCTTGGGGCTAGCGGACACAGATACGCAGTATTTT. Its translation is CASSLGLADTDTQYF.